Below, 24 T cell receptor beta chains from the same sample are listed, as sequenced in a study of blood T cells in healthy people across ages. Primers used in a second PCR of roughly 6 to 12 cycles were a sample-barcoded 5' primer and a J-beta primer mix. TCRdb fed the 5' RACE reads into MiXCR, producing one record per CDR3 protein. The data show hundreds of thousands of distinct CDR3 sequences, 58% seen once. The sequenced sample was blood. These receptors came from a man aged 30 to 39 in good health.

As DNA, the CDR3 is TGTGCCTCAAGATTCGGCTCCTACGAGCAGTACTTC. Encoded protein: CASRFGSYEQYF. The V gene is TRBV28, the J gene TRBJ2-7; D not resolved. The CDR3 has 12 amino acids. V lost 11 bases and J lost 0, with 11 bases in between. In germline, CDR1 is MDHEN, CDR2 SYDVKM.

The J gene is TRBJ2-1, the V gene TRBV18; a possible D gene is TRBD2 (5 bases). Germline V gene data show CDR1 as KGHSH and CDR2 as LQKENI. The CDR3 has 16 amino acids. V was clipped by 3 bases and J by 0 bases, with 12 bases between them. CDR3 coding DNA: TGTGCCAGCTCACCGGCGGGCGAGGGCTCCTACAATGAGCAGTTCTTC. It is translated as CASSPAGEGSYNEQFF.

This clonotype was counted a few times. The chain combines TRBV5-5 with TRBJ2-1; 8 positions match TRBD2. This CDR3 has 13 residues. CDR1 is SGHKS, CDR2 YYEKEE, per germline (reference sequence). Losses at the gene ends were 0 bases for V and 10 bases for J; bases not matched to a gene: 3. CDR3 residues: CASSLAGTREQFF. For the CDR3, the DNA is TGTGCCAGCAGCTTGGCCGGGACTAGGGAGCAGTTCTTC.

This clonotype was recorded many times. The CDR3 nucleotides are TGCAGCGTCGGACAGGGGTTGGCCGAGCAGTACTTC. Translated: CSVGQGLAEQYF. The chain has TRBV29-1 and TRBJ2-7; 9 nucleotides agree with TRBD1. V trimming: 6 bases; J trimming: 6 bases; junction bases outside the gene matches: 6. The germline CDR1 and CDR2 sequences are SQVTM and ANQGSEA. CDR3 length: 12 amino acids.

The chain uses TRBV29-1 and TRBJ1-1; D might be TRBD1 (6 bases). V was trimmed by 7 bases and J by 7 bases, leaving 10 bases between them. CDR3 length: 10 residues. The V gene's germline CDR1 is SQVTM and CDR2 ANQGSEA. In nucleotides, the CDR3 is TGCAGCGGTCTAGGGGGTGAAGCTTTCTTT. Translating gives CSGLGGEAFF.

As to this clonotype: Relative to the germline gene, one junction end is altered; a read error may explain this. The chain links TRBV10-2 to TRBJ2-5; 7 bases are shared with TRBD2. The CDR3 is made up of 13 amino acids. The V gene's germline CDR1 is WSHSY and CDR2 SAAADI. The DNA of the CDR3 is TGCGCCAGCAGTGACCGCGGGAGAGAGACCCGGTACTTC. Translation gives CASSDRGRETRYF.

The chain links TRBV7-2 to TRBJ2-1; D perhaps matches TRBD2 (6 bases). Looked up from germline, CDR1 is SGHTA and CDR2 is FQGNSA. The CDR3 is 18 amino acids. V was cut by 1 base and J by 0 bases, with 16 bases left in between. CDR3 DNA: TGTGCCAGCAGCTTAGAGCGGGCCGCCTTTTTCTCCTACAATGAGCAGTTCTTC. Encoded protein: CASSLERAAFFSYNEQFF.

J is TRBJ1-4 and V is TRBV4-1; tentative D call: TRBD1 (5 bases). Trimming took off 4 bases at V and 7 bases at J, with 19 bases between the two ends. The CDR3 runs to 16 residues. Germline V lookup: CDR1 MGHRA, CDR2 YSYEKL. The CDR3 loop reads CASSLGRGTGLEKLFF. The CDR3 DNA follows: TGCGCCAGCAGCCTGGGGCGTGGGACGGGCCTTGAAAAACTGTTTTTT.

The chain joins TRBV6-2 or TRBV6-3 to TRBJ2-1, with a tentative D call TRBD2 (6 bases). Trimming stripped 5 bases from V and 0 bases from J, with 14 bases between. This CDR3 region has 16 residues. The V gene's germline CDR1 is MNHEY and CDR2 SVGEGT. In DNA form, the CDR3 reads TGTGCCAGCAGTACCCCTGGGGGGAGCTCCTACAATGAGCAGTTCTTC. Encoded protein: CASSTPGGSSYNEQFF.

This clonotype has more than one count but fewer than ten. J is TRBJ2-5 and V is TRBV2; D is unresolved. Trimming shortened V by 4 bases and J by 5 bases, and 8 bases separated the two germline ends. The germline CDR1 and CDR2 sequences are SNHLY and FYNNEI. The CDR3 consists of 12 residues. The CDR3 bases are TGTGCCAGCAGTGCGGATTGGGAGACCCAGTACTTC. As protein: CASSADWETQYF.

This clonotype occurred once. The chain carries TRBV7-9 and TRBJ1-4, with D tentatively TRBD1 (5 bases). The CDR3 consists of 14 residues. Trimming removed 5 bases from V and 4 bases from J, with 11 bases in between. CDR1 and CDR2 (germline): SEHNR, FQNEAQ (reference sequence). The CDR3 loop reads CASSPQALNEKLFF. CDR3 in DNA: TGTGCCAGCAGCCCACAGGCCCTTAATGAAAAACTGTTTTTT.

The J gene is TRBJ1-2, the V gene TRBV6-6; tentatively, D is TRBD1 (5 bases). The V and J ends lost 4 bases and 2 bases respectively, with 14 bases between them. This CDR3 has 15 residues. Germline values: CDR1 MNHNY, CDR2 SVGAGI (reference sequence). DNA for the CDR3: TGTGCCAGCAGTTCCCTTGGGGGAGTAAACTATGGCTACACCTTC. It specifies CASSSLGGVNYGYTF.

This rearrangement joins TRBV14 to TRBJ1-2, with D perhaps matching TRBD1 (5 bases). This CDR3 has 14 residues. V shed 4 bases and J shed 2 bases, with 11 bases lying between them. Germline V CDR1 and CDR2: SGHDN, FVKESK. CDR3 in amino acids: CASSPGPTNYGYTF. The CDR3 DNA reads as TGTGCCAGCAGCCCGGGACCGACCAACTATGGCTACACCTTC.

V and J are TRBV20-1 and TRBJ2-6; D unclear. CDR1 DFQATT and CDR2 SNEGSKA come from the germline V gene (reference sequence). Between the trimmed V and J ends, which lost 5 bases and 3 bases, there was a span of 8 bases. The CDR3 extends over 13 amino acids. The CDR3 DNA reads TGCAGTGCTCCCTCCTTTGGGGCCAACGTCCTGACTTTC. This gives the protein CSAPSFGANVLTF.

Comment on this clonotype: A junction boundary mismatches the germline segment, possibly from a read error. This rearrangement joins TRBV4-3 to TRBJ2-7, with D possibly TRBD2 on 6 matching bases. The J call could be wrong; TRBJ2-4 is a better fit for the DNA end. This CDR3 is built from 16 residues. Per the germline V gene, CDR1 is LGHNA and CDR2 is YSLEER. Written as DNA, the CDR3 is TGCGCCGGCAGCCAGGGAACCCGGGACTTGAGGAACATTCAGTACTTC. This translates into CAGSQGTRDLRNIQYF.

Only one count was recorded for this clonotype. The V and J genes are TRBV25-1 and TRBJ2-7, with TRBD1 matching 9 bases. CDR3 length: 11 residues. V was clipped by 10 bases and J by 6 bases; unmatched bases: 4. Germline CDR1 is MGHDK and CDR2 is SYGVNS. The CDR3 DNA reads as TGTGCCACCTTGGACAGGGGCGAGCAGTACTTC. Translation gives CATLDRGEQYF.

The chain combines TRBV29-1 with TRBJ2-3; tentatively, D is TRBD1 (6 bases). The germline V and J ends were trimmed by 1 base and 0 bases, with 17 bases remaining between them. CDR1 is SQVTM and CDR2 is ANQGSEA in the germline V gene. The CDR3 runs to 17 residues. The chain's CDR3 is CSVEVPRTDSSTDTQYF. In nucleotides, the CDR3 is TGCAGCGTTGAAGTTCCTCGGACAGATTCTAGCACAGATACGCAGTATTTT.

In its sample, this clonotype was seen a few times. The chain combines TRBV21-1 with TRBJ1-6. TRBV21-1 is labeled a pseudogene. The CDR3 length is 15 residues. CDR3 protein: CASSKVGRLNSPLHF. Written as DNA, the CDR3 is TGTGCCAGCAGCAAAGTTGGCAGGCTCAATTCACCCCTCCACTTT.

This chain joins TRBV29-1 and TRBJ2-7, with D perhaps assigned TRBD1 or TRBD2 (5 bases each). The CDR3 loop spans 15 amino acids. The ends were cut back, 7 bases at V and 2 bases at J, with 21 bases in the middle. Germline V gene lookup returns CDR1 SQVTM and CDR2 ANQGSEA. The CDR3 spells CSARAPGQGPYEQYF. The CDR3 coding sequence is TGCAGCGCCCGAGCCCCCGGTCAGGGACCCTACGAGCAGTACTTC.

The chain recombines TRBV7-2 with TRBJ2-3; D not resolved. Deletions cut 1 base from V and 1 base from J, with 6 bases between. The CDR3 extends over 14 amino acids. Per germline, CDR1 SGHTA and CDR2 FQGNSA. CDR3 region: CASSLVTGTDTQYF. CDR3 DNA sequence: TGTGCCAGCAGCTTAGTGACGGGCACAGATACGCAGTATTTT.

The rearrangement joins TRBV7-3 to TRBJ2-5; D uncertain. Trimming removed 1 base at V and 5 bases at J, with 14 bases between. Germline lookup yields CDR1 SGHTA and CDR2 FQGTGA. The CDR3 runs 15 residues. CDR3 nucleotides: TGTGCCAGCAGCTTAAGCGGAACGAAGTGGGAGACCCAGTACTTC. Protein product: CASSLSGTKWETQYF.

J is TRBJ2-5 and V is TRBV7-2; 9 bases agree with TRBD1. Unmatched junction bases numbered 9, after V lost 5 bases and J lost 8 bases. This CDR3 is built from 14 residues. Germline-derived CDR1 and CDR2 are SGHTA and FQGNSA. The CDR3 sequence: CASSATGTGLTQYF. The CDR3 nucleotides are TGTGCCAGCAGCGCGACCGGGACAGGGCTTACCCAGTACTTC.

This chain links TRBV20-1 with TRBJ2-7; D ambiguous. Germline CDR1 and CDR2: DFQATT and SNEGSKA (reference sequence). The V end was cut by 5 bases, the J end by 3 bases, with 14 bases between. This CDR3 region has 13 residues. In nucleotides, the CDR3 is TGCAGTGCTGCAACCCGGGCGGACTACGAGCAGTACTTC. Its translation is CSAATRADYEQYF.

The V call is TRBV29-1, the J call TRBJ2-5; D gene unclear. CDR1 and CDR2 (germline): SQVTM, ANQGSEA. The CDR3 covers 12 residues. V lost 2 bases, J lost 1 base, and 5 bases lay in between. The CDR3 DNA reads TGCAGCGTTGAATATCCCCAAGAGACCCAGTACTTC. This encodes CSVEYPQETQYF.